The rows below give T cell receptor beta chains drawn from one sample of a study of shared clonotypes between healthy human individuals. The repertoire was sequenced with immunoSEQ multiplex PCR; TCRdb's copy has only in-frame clones and lacks some. The data show some 2 million clones, approximately 95% seen once. Sample: naive CD8+ T cells sorted from blood. The receptor set was obtained from a man between 18 and 35 years old in good health. CDR3s include the opening cysteine and the closing phenylalanine or tryptophan.

j_gene,v_gene,CDR3aa
TRBJ2-7,TRBV6-5,CASSSLVPYEQYF
TRBJ1-1,TRBV2,CASTTPGTRSEAFF
TRBJ2-5,TRBV6-6,CASTPRTGGETQYF
TRBJ2-3,TRBV10-3,CAISESTDTQYF
TRBJ2-6,TRBV7-9,CASSTSSGANVLTF
TRBJ2-2,TRBV6-7,CASSVGLAVAGELFF
TRBJ1-1,TRBV21-1,CASSVPRERVAFF
TRBJ2-7,TRBV2,CASFDVPTGYEQYF
TRBJ2-2,TRBV27,CASSTGGLNTGELFF
TRBJ2-1,TRBV4-3,CASSQVLRDRGHNEQFF
TRBJ2-7,TRBV18,CASSGDENYEQYF
TRBJ2-1,TRBV5-6,CASSLGPGTYNEQFF
TRBJ1-1,TRBV7-2,CASSVPGQTNWNTEAFF
TRBJ1-2,TRBV25-1,CASSVQGHYGYTF
TRBJ2-7,TRBV28,CASSHQGNYEQYF
TRBJ1-1,TRBV7-9,CASSAETGGHTEAFF
TRBJ1-1,TRBV27,CASSLGSEAFF
TRBJ2-7,TRBV4-1,CASSRLTGGLYEQYF
TRBJ2-7,TRBV27,CASSLSGPSYEQYF
TRBJ1-2,TRBV10-2,CASSEWGPPGGYGYTF
TRBJ2-7,TRBV4-1,CASSPGPSYEQYF
TRBJ1-1,TRBV5-6,CASSLGAGTEAFF
TRBJ2-2,TRBV4-3,CASSLGQLANTGELFF
TRBJ2-1,TRBV5-1,CASSLRDRGRSNEQFF
TRBJ2-3,TRBV27,CASSPSGLAGAVLDTQYF
TRBJ2-7,TRBV27,CASSWYRGYEQYF
TRBJ2-3,TRBV5-6,CASSLAVRGSYTQYF
TRBJ1-5,TRBV28,CASGGPPSNQPQHF
TRBJ2-7,TRBV30,CAWSGLAISPEQYF
TRBJ1-1,TRBV7-8,CASSPEPTGDTEAFF
TRBJ2-3,TRBV2,CASSDVAGGSPDTQYF
TRBJ2-7,TRBV15,CATSRDGNSYEQYF
TRBJ1-5,TRBV27,CASSLRQGNQPQHF
TRBJ1-5,TRBV2,CASSGPQNQPQHF
TRBJ1-1,TRBV28,CASSYNKNTEAFF
TRBJ2-3,TRBV7-6,CASSPLAGGDTQYF
TRBJ2-7,TRBV18,CASSPPGVSGLYEQYF
TRBJ2-7,TRBV28,CASSFYTGGDYEQYF
TRBJ2-3,TRBV18,CASSPGGSSTDTQYF
TRBJ2-5,TRBV9,CASSPGLAGAWETQYF
TRBJ2-5,TRBV13,CASSSGLQETQYF
TRBJ2-7,TRBV7-8,CASSLSAFSSYEQYF
TRBJ2-1,TRBV30,CAWSPLAAYNEQFF
TRBJ1-3,TRBV5-1,CASSPRGSVADSSSGNTIYF
TRBJ2-2,TRBV6-5,CASSSDWNTGELFF
TRBJ2-1,TRBV7-8,CASSLVPSGVSYNEQFF
TRBJ1-1,TRBV5-4,CASSLGDTEAFF
TRBJ2-5,TRBV28,CASSLWGTGGEETQYF
TRBJ2-2,TRBV18,CASSPPAGSTGELFF
TRBJ2-1,TRBV19,CASSLAGGGSDEQFF
TRBJ1-2,TRBV5-1,CASSLGGESYGYTF